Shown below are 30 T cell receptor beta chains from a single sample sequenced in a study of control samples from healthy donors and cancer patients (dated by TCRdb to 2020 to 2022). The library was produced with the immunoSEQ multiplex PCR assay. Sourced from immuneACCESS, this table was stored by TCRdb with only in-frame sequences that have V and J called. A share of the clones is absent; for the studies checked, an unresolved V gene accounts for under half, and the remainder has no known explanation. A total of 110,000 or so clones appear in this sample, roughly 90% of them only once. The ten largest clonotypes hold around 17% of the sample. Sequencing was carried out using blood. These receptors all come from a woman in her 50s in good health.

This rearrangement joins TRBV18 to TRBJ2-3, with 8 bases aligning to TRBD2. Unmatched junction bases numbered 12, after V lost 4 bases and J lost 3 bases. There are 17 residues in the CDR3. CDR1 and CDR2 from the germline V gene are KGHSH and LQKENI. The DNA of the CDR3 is TGTGCCAGCTCACTCACCCTAGCGGCGGGAGGAACAGATACGCAGTATTTT. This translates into CASSLTLAAGGTDTQYF.

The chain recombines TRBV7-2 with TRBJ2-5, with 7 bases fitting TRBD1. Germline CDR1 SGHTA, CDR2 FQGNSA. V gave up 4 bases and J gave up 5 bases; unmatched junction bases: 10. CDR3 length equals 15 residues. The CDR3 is CASSSNDRAWETQYF. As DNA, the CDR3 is TGTGCCAGCAGCTCCAACGACAGGGCCTGGGAGACCCAGTACTTC.

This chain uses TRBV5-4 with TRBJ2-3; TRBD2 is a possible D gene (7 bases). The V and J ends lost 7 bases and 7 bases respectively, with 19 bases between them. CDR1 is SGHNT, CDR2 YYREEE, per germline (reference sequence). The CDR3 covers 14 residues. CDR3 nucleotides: TGTGCCAGCTTTGAGGGGGGGGCGCAGAATACGCAGTATTTT. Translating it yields CASFEGGAQNTQYF.

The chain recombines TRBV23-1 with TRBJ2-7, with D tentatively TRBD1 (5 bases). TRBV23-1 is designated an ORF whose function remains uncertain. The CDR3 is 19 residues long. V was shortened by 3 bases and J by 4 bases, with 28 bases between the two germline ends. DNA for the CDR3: TGCGCCAGCAGTCACCCGAAGGGGTCCATGAGGCCGAAAGATTACGAGCAGTACGTC. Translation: CASSHPKGSMRPKDYEQYV.

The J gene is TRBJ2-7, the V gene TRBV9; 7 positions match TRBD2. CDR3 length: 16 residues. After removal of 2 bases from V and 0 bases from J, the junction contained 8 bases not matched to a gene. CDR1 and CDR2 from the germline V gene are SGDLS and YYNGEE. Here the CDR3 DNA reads TGTGCCAGCAGCGTGGGTAGCGGGTTACTCTCCTACGAGCAGTACTTC. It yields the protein CASSVGSGLLSYEQYF.

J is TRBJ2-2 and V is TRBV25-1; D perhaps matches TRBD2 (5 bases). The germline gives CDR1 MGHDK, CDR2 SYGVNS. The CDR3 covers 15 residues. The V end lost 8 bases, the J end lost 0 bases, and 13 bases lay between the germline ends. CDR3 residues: CASRWAGTNTGELFF. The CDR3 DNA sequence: TGTGCCAGCCGATGGGCGGGTACGAACACCGGGGAGCTGTTTTTT.

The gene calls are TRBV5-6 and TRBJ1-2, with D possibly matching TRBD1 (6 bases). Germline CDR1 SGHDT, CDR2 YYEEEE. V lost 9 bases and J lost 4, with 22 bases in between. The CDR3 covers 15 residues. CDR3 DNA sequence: TGTGCCACTAGGGGTGGGGGCGAAAACTCCTATGGCTACACCTTC. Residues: CATRGGGENSYGYTF.

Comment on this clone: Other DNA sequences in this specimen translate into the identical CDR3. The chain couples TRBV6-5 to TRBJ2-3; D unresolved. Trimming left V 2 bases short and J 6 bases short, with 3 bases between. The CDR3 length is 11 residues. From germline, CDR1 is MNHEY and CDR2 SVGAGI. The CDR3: CASSYGDTQYF. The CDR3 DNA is TGTGCCAGCAGTTACGGGGATACGCAGTATTTT.

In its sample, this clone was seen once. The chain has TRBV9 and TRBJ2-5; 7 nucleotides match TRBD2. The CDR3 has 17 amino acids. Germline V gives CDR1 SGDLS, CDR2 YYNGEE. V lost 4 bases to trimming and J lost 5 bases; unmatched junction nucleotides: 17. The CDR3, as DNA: TGTGCCAGCAGCACCCACGCGACTAGCCGGGGAGGGGAGACCCAGTACTTC. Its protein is CASSTHATSRGGETQYF.

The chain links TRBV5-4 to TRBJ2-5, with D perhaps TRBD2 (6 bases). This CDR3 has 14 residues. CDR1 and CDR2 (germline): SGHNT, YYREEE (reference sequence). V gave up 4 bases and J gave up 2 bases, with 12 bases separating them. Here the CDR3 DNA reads TGTGCCAGCAGCGTTCCGGGAGTACAAGAGACCCAGTACTTC. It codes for CASSVPGVQETQYF.

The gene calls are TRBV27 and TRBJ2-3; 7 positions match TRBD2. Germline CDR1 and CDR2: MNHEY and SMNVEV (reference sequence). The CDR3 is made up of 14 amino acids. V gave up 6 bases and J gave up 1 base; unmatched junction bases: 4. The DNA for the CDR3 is TGTGCCAGCAGGGGACTATTTGGCACAGATACGCAGTATTTT. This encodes CASRGLFGTDTQYF.

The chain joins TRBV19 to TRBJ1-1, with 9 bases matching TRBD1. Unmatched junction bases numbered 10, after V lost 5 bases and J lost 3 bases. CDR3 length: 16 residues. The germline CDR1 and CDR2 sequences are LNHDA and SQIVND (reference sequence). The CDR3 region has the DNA TGTGCCAGTAGTCGGACAGGGGCGCCTCCTGACACTGAAGCTTTCTTT. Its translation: CASSRTGAPPDTEAFF.

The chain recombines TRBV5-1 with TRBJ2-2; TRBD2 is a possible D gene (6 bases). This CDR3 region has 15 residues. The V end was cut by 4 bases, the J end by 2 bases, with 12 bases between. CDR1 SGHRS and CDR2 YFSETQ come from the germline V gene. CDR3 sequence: CASSRSSENTGELFF. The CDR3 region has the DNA TGCGCCAGCAGCCGTTCTAGCGAAAACACCGGGGAGCTGTTTTTT. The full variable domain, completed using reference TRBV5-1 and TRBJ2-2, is KAGVTQTPRYLIKTRGQQVTLSCSPISGHRSVSWYQQTPGQGLQFLFEYFSETQRNKGNFPGRFSGRQFSNSRSEMNVSTLELGDSALYLCASSRSSENTGELFFGEGSRLTVL.

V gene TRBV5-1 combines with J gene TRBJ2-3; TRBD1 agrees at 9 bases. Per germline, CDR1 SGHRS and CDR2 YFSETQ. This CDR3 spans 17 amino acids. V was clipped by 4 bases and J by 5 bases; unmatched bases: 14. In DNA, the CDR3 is TGCGCCAGCAGCCCACGCATAAAACAGGGGGCTGTAGATACGCAGTATTTT. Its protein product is CASSPRIKQGAVDTQYF.

The CDR3 DNA sequence: TGCGCCAGCAGCACCGGACAGGGCCGATCGACGAGTGAGCAGTTCTTC. It is translated as CASSTGQGRSTSEQFF. The chain couples TRBV5-1 to TRBJ2-1; TRBD1 aligns across 8 bases. From germline, CDR1 is SGHRS and CDR2 YFSETQ. The CDR3 is 16 amino acids. Unmatched junction bases numbered 15, after V lost 4 bases and J lost 9 bases.

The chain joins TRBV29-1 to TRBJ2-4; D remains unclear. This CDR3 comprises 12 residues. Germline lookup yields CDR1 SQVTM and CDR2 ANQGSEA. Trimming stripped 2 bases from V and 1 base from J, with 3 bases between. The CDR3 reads CSVEWAKNIQYF. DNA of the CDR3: TGCAGCGTTGAATGGGCCAAAAACATTCAGTACTTC.

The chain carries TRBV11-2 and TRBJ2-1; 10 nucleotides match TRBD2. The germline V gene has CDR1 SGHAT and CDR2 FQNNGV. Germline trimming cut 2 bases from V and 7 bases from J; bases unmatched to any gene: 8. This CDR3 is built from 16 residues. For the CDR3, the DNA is TGTGCCAGCAGCTTAAACAGCGGGGGGGTCCAGAATGAGCAGTTCTTC. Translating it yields CASSLNSGGVQNEQFF. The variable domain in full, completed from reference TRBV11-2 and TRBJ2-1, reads EAGVAQSPRYKIIEKRQSVAFWCNPISGHATLYWYQQILGQGPKLLIQFQNNGVVDDSQLPKDRFSAERLKGVDSTLKIQPAKLEDSAVYLCASSLNSGGVQNEQFFGPGTRLTVL.

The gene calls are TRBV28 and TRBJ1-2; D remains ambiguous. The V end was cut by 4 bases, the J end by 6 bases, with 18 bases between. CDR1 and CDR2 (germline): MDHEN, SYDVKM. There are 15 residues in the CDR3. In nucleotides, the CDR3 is TGTGCCAGCAGTTCCCCGGCCAGTGCGACTCATGGCTACACCTTC. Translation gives CASSSPASATHGYTF.

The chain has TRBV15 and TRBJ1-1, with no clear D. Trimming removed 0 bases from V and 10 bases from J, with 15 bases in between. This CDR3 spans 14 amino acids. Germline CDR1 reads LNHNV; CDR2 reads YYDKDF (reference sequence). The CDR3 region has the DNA TGTGCCACCAGCAGAGATCGGGCCACCGGACGAGCTTTCTTT. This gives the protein CATSRDRATGRAFF. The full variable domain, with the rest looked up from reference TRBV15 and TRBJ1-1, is DAMVIQNPRYQVTQFGKPVTLSCSQTLNHNVMYWYQQKSSQAPKLLFHYYDKDFNNEADTPDNFQSRRPNTSFCFLDIRSPGLGDTAMYLCATSRDRATGRAFFGQGTRLTVV.

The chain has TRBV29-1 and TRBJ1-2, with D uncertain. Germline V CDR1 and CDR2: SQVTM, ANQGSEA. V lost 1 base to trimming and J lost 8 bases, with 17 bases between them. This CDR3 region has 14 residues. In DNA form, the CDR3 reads TGCAGCGTTGAAGTGCCTGGTTGGGTGGACGGCTACACCTTC. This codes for CSVEVPGWVDGYTF.

In nucleotides, the CDR3 is TGTGCCAGCACCAAAGCGGCGTTAAGCTACACTGAAGCTTTCTTT. It specifies CASTKAALSYTEAFF. V and J are TRBV7-3 and TRBJ1-1; D is unresolved. V lost 7 bases and J 3 bases, leaving 18 bases between the germline ends. The length of the CDR3 is 15 residues. CDR1 is SGHTA and CDR2 is FQGTGA in the germline V gene.

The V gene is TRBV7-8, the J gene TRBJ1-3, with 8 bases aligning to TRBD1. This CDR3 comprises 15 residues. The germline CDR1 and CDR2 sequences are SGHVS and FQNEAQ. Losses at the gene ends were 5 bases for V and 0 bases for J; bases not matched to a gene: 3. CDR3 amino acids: CASSPDRVSGNTIYF. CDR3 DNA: TGTGCCAGCAGCCCGGACAGGGTCTCTGGAAACACCATATATTTT.

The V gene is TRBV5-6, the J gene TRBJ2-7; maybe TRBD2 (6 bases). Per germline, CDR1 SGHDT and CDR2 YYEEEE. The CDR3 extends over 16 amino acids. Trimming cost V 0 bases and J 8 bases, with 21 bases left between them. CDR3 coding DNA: TGTGCCAGCAGCTTGGCCGGCGGGACTCAACCCGGCAAGCAGTACGTC. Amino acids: CASSLAGGTQPGKQYV.

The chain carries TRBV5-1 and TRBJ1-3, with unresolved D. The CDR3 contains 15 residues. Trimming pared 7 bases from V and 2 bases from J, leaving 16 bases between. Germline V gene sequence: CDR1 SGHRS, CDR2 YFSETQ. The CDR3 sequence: CASAYQAGTGNTIYF. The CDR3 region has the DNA TGCGCCAGCGCATATCAGGCTGGGACTGGAAACACCATATATTTT.

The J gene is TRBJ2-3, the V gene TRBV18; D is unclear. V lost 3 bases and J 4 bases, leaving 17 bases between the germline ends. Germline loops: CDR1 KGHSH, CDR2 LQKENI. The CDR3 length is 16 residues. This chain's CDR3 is CASSPFGPPHPDTQYF. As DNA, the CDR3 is TGTGCCAGCTCACCCTTCGGGCCACCGCACCCAGATACGCAGTATTTT.

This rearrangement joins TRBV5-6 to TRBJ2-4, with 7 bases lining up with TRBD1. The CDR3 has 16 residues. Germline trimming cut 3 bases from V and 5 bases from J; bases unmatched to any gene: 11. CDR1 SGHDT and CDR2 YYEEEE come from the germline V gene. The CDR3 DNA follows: TGTGCCAGCAGCTCCCCCCCCGGACAGGAGGAAAACATTCAGTACTTC. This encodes CASSSPPGQEENIQYF.

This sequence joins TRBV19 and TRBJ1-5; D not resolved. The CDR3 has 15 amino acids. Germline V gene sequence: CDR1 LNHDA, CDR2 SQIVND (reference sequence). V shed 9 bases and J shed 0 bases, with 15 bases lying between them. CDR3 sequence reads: CASLRSYDSNQPQHF. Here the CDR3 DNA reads TGTGCCAGCCTTCGGTCGTACGATAGCAATCAGCCCCAGCATTTT.

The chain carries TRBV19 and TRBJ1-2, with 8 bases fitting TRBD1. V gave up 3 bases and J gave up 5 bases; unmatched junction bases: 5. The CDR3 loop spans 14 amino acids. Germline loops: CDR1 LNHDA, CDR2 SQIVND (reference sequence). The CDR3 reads CASSIVGQGYGYTF. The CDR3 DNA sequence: TGTGCCAGTAGTATTGTCGGACAGGGATATGGCTACACCTTC.

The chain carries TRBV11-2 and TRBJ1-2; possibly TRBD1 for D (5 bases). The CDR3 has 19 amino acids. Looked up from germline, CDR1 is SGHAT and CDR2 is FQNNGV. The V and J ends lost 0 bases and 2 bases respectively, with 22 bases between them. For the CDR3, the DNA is TGTGCCAGCAGCTTAGATCATCGGCGGGGACCTTGGGGAAACTATGGCTACACCTTC. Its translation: CASSLDHRRGPWGNYGYTF.

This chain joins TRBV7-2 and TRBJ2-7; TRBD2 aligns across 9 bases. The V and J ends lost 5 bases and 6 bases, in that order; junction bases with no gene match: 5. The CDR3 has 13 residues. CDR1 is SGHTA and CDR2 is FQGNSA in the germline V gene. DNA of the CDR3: TGTGCCAGCAGCCTCGGACTAGCGCTCGAGCAGTACGTC. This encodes CASSLGLALEQYV.